This TCR beta chain came from a study of blood T cell repertoires in COVID-19. Across the whole study: Nucleic acid was either cDNA or gDNA, and it came from T cells, B-cell-depleted T cells, or PBMCs.

Original data processing: Cell counts per sample came from amplifying reference gene primers. TCRdb keeps only in-frame clones here, not all; method: immunoSEQ multiplex PCR. V and J calls and clone size are those listed in that table; D and trimming were worked out from the DNA. The table lists approximately 110,000 clones, roughly 90% of them singletons. The CDR3 extends over 14 amino acids. The germline V gene has CDR1 GTSNPN and CDR2 SVGIG (reference sequence). V was pared by 3 bases and J by 8 bases, with 7 bases of the junction left unmatched. The sequencing input was peripheral blood. The chain carries TRBV30 and TRBJ2-2; TRBD1 agrees at 9 bases. The origin of this receptor is a woman aged 70-85 years who had recovered from COVID-19. CDR3 protein: CAWRDYRGLGELFF. The CDR3 DNA sequence: TGTGCCTGGAGGGACTACAGGGGGCTTGGGGAGCTGTTTTTT.